This is a list of T cell receptor beta chains from one sample in a study of siplizumab effects on memory and regulatory T cells. TCRdb's table, derived via immunoSEQ multiplex PCR, lists solely in-frame clones and lacks some. The sample comprises tens of thousands of clones, approximately 87% of which are singletons, and about 3.5% rests with the top ten. Sequences were obtained from memory CD4+ T cells sorted from blood. All receptors derive from a human donor in good health. Both conserved end residues are part of each CDR3. Each record gives: CDR3 protein, D gene, J gene, CDR3 length, V gene. The D gene is left open where the match is weak.

cdr3_aa: CASSPGQGGWTNYGYTF; d_call: TRBD1; j_call: TRBJ1-2; cdr3_length: 17; v_call: TRBV5-4
cdr3_aa: CASSPPRRQITLNEKLFF; d_call: .; j_call: TRBJ1-4; cdr3_length: 18; v_call: TRBV11-3
cdr3_aa: CASSLDRNPGTQYF; d_call: .; j_call: TRBJ2-5; cdr3_length: 14; v_call: TRBV6-1
cdr3_aa: CASSLAGSTDTQYF; d_call: TRBD2; j_call: TRBJ2-3; cdr3_length: 14; v_call: TRBV5-1
cdr3_aa: CASSQGTGLSYEQYF; d_call: TRBD1; j_call: .; cdr3_length: 15; v_call: TRBV4-2
cdr3_aa: CASSLQGGNYGYTF; d_call: .; j_call: TRBJ1-2; cdr3_length: 14; v_call: TRBV5-1
cdr3_aa: CASRAGTSGPGTQYF; d_call: TRBD2; j_call: TRBJ2-3; cdr3_length: 15; v_call: TRBV2
cdr3_aa: CASSLQGLASYNEQFF; d_call: TRBD2; j_call: TRBJ2-1; cdr3_length: 16; v_call: TRBV11-3
cdr3_aa: CASSLKGRERGETQYF; d_call: .; j_call: TRBJ2-5; cdr3_length: 16; v_call: TRBV5-4
cdr3_aa: CASSQSMGQGGGGNQPQHF; d_call: .; j_call: TRBJ1-5; cdr3_length: 19; v_call: TRBV23-1
cdr3_aa: CASSLYGTEAFF; d_call: .; j_call: TRBJ1-1; cdr3_length: 12; v_call: TRBV7-8
cdr3_aa: CASNEDPPGNEQFF; d_call: .; j_call: TRBJ2-1; cdr3_length: 14; v_call: TRBV2
cdr3_aa: CASNRQGGAEAFF; d_call: TRBD1; j_call: TRBJ1-1; cdr3_length: 13; v_call: TRBV25-1
cdr3_aa: CASSFVDRHYEQYF; d_call: .; j_call: TRBJ2-7; cdr3_length: 14; v_call: TRBV6-5
cdr3_aa: CASSSNPGGEQFF; d_call: .; j_call: TRBJ2-1; cdr3_length: 13; v_call: TRBV7-3
cdr3_aa: CASSRTSGTYEQYF; d_call: TRBD2; j_call: TRBJ2-7; cdr3_length: 14; v_call: TRBV6-5
cdr3_aa: CSVVSGIRNTIYF; d_call: .; j_call: TRBJ1-3; cdr3_length: 13; v_call: TRBV29-1
cdr3_aa: CANPGQGCGYTF; d_call: TRBD1; j_call: TRBJ1-2; cdr3_length: 12; v_call: TRBV23-1
cdr3_aa: CASSETFNPGELFF; d_call: .; j_call: TRBJ2-2; cdr3_length: 14; v_call: TRBV6-1
cdr3_aa: CASSLAPSGTGTLNTIYF; d_call: TRBD1; j_call: TRBJ1-3; cdr3_length: 18; v_call: TRBV5-5
cdr3_aa: CASSLQLGQETQYF; d_call: .; j_call: TRBJ2-5; cdr3_length: 14; v_call: TRBV7-9
cdr3_aa: CSVEWGGLADTQYF; d_call: TRBD2; j_call: TRBJ2-3; cdr3_length: 14; v_call: TRBV29-1
cdr3_aa: CASSPRGAYEQYF; d_call: TRBD2; j_call: TRBJ2-7; cdr3_length: 13; v_call: TRBV18
cdr3_aa: CSASRGYEQFF; d_call: .; j_call: TRBJ2-1; cdr3_length: 11; v_call: TRBV20-1
cdr3_aa: CASKYISHQPQHF; d_call: .; j_call: TRBJ1-5; cdr3_length: 13; v_call: TRBV10-1